The sequence of this T cell receptor (beta chain) was determined in a study of blood T cell repertoires in COVID-19. Study details: Samples taken during acute and convalescent COVID-19 were collected in the United States, Italy and Spain. T cells, B-cell-depleted T cells, or PBMCs provided the cDNA or gDNA that served as material.

The sample holds one count of this clone. Libraries were prepared by immunoSEQ multiplex PCR; TCRdb keeps only in-frame clonotypes and omits some of them. The sample includes 200,000 to 250,000 clones, roughly 89% of them seen just once. The cohort comprised adults aged about 18 to 90 years residing in 20 to 30 US areas. All recovered Cohort 3 donors got two negative PCRs, got clearance, or saw symptom resolution. The CDR3 has 16 amino acids. Per germline, CDR1 SGHDT and CDR2 YYEEEE. V dropped 0 bases and J dropped 7; count of bases not matched to a gene: 9. The chain is built from TRBV5-6 and TRBJ1-4; 7 positions agree with TRBD1. Material: PBMCs or T cells enriched from blood (not recorded which). The source of this sequence is a woman aged 40 to 50 who had recovered from COVID-19. The CDR3 DNA reads TGTGCCAGCAGCTTGGTTTCGACAGGGAGGTTTGAAAAACTGTTTTTT. Translation: CASSLVSTGRFEKLFF.